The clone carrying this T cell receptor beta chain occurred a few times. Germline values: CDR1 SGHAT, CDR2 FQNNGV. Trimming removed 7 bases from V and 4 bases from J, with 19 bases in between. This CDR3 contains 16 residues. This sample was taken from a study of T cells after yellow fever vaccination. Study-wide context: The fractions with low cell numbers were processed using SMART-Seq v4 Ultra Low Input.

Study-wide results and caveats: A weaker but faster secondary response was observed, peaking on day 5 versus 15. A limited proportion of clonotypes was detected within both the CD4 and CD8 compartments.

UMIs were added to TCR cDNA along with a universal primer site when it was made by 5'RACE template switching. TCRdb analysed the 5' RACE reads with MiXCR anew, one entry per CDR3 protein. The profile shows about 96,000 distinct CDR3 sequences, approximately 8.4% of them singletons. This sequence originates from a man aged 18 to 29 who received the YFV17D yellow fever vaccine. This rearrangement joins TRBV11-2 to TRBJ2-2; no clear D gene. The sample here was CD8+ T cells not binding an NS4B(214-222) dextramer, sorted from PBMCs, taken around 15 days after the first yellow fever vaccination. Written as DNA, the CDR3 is TGTGCCAGCACCACGACCGTAGGGTTTGGCACCGGGGAGCTGTTTTTT. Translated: CASTTTVGFGTGELFF.